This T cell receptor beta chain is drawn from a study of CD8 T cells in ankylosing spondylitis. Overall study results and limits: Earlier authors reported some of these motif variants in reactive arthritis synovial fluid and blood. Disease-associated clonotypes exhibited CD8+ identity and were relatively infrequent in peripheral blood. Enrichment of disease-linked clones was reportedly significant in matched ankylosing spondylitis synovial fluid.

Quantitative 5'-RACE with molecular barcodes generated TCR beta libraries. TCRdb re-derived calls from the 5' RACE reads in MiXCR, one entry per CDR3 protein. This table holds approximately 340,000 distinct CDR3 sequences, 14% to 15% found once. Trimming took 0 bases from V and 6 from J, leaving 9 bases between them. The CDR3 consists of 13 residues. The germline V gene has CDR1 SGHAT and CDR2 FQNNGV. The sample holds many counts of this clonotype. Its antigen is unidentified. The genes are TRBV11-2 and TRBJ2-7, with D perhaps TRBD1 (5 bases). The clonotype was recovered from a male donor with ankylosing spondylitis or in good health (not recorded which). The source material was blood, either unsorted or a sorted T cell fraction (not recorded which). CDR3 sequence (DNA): TGTGCCAGCAGCTTAGATCGGCAGGGCGAGCAGTACTTC. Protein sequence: CASSLDRQGEQYF.